Listed below are T cell receptor beta chains from one sample, sequenced in a study of tumor-infiltrating lymphocytes in localized non-small cell lung cancer. Generated by immunoSEQ multiplex PCR, the TCRdb table keeps only in-frame clones and is missing some. This sample has fewer than 15,000 clones, with over 65% found just once. The specimen sequenced was lung tumor tissue. The receptors were gathered from a human donor with non-small cell lung cancer. CDR3s include the opening cysteine and the closing phenylalanine or tryptophan. Fields, in order: D gene, clone size, V gene, J gene, CDR3 DNA, CDR3 protein. D genes are given only for firm matches. Not all rows give a size; the values are once, few, many and, for expanded clones, a class.

>TRBD2|-|TRBV5-6|TRBJ2-7
TGTGCCAGCAGCAGAACTAGCGGGAGCTACGAGCAGTACTTC
CASSRTSGSYEQYF
>-|-|TRBV5-5|TRBJ1-2
TGTGCCAGCAGCTTGATCCCGACTCCTAACTATGGCTACACCTTC
CASSLIPTPNYGYTF
>-|-|TRBV5-1|TRBJ2-5
TGCGCCAGCGGGGAGACCCCTCTCCATTCCCAGGACTTC
CASGETPLHSQDF
>-|medium-sized|TRBV7-2|TRBJ2-1
TGTGCCAGCAGCCAAGCTAGTAGCCTACAGTTCTTC
CASSQASSLQFF
>TRBD1|-|TRBV14|TRBJ2-3
TGTGCCAGCAGCCGTGACAGGGGGCGGACAGATACGCAGTATTTT
CASSRDRGRTDTQYF
>-|few|TRBV30|TRBJ2-7
TGTGCCTGGAGTGTACGAGGGGCCTCCCTCAGGCACTTC
CAWSVRGASLRHF
>-|-|TRBV7-8|TRBJ1-1
TGTGCCAGCAGCCACAAGGGTAGGAGCACTGAAGCTTTCTTT
CASSHKGRSTEAFF
>TRBD2|-|TRBV19|TRBJ2-2
TGTGCCAGTAGTATCCCGAGCGGGAGATACACCGGGGAGCTGTTTTTT
CASSIPSGRYTGELFF
>TRBD2|-|TRBV19|TRBJ2-7
TGTGCCAGTAGTATTAGGACTAGCGGGGGATCCTACGAGCAGTACTTC
CASSIRTSGGSYEQYF
>-|-|TRBV5-5|TRBJ2-1
TGTGCCAGCAGCCTCCAAAGCTCCTACAATGAGCAGTTCTTC
CASSLQSSYNEQFF
>-|-|TRBV5-1|TRBJ1-1
TGCGCCAGCAGCACGAGGACCGGGAACACTGAAGCTTTCTTT
CASSTRTGNTEAFF
>-|-|TRBV10-3|TRBJ2-1
TGTGCCACCGCGGAAAGGGTCGGCAATGAGCAGTTCTTC
CATAERVGNEQFF
>-|-|TRBV5-1|TRBJ1-2
TGCGCCAGCAGCGAACCGGCGGGGGGTGATGGCTACACCTTC
CASSEPAGGDGYTF
>TRBD1|-|TRBV7-8|TRBJ1-2
TGTGCCAGCCACCCGGGACAGGGGAATCTAGGCTATGGCTACACCTTC
CASHPGQGNLGYGYTF
>TRBD1|-|TRBV7-9|TRBJ1-2
TGTGCCAGCAGCCCTCCTACAGTAGGGGGCTTTGGCTATGGCTACACCTTC
CASSPPTVGGFGYGYTF
>TRBD2|-|TRBV5-1|TRBJ2-1
TGCGCCAGCAGCTTGGCAGGCGGGAGGGATATCAATGAGCAGTTCTTC
CASSLAGGRDINEQFF
>-|-|TRBV30|TRBJ2-2
TGTGCCTGGAGTAACGGCCCAGGGGCGGGAGACACCGGGGAGCTGTTTTTT
CAWSNGPGAGDTGELFF
>-|-|TRBV10-3|TRBJ2-7
TGTGCCATCAGTGCAGGACTAAAGTACGAGCAGTACTTC
CAISAGLKYEQYF
>-|-|TRBV5-1|TRBJ2-5
TGCGCCAGCAGCTTGGGCGGAGCCCTGGGGGAGACCCAGTACTTC
CASSLGGALGETQYF
>TRBD2|few|TRBV5-4|TRBJ2-2
TGTGCCAGCAGCCGACTAGCGGGTACCGGGGAGCTGTTTTTT
CASSRLAGTGELFF
>-|medium-sized|TRBV19|TRBJ2-7
TGTGCCAGTAGTATACCGCTTGGGGGATTAAGGTGGAACGAGCAGTACTTC
CASSIPLGGLRWNEQYF
>-|-|TRBV30|TRBJ1-5
TGTGCCTGGTCAGCTGATAGCAATCAGCCCCAGCATTTT
CAWSADSNQPQHF
>-|once|TRBV28|TRBJ1-5
TGTGCCAGCAGCTCCGGACGGAGGGGCAACAATCAGCCCCAGCATTTT
CASSSGRRGNNQPQHF
>-|-|TRBV4-1|TRBJ1-2
TGCGCCAGCAGCCAAGCCGGGACCCTACCCAATGGCTACACCTTC
CASSQAGTLPNGYTF
>-|-|TRBV5-1|TRBJ2-7
TGCGCCAGCAGCCAGAGGACAAGTCAGAACGAGCAGTACTTC
CASSQRTSQNEQYF
>-|-|TRBV29-1|TRBJ1-1
TGCAGCGTTGAATCGAGAGGGAACACTGAAGCTTTCTTT
CSVESRGNTEAFF
>TRBD1|-|TRBV6-6|TRBJ2-1
TGTGCCAGCAGTTACCAGGGACAGCCGCTCGGGGAGCAGTTCTTC
CASSYQGQPLGEQFF
>-|-|TRBV5-1|TRBJ2-5
TGCGCCAGCAGCTCGCCCAGGGGAGGAGAGACCCAGTACTTC
CASSSPRGGETQYF
>-|-|TRBV29-1|TRBJ2-3
TGCAGCGTTGTACTGGCATTTAGGGGCACAGATACGCAGTATTTT
CSVVLAFRGTDTQYF
>-|-|TRBV5-6|TRBJ1-1
TGTGCCAGCAGCTTGGGGGTCGGGCTAAACACTGAAGCTTTCTTT
CASSLGVGLNTEAFF
>-|-|TRBV30|TRBJ1-2
TGTGCCTGGAGTGTAGAACGGGACGGACTCTATGGCTACACCTTC
CAWSVERDGLYGYTF
>-|-|TRBV18|TRBJ2-1
TGTGCCAGCTCACAGGCCCCGGGGGATGAGCAGTTCTTC
CASSQAPGDEQFF
>-|few|TRBV7-9|TRBJ2-1
TGTGCCAGCATCCCAACGGGGCCATGGAGTGAGCAGTTCTTC
CASIPTGPWSEQFF
>-|medium-sized|TRBV2|TRBJ1-1
TGTGCCAGCGGGGGGGCAGAAGCTTTCTTT
CASGGAEAFF
>-|-|TRBV27|TRBJ1-4
TGTGCCAGCAGTTCCCTCGGGGTCGAAGAAAAACTGTTTTTT
CASSSLGVEEKLFF
>TRBD1|-|TRBV5-6|TRBJ1-3
TGTGCCAGCACCAAGACAGGGGGCGTCGGAAACACCATATATTTT
CASTKTGGVGNTIYF
>TRBD2|once|TRBV12-5|TRBJ2-7
TGTGCTAGTGGTTTGGGGCCTAGCGGAGCGTACTTC
CASGLGPSGAYF
>-|-|TRBV19|TRBJ1-2
TGTGCCAGTAGTCACTCGTTGGGTAGCTATGGCTACACCTTC
CASSHSLGSYGYTF
>-|-|TRBV7-9|TRBJ1-3
TGTGCCAGCAGCTTAGTGGGCTTTGGAAACACCATATATTTT
CASSLVGFGNTIYF
>TRBD1|-|TRBV2|TRBJ1-6
TGTGCCAGCAGTGCTCAGGGACAGGGGGTCCCTAATTCACCCCTCCACTTT
CASSAQGQGVPNSPLHF
>-|-|TRBV5-8|TRBJ1-1
TGTGCCAGCAGCTTGCTTGGCACCAACACTGAAGCTTTCTTT
CASSLLGTNTEAFF
>-|-|TRBV11-1|TRBJ2-1
TGTGCCAGCAGCTTAGGAGGGGTCTACAATGAGCAGTTCTTC
CASSLGGVYNEQFF
>TRBD1|-|TRBV19|TRBJ2-6
TGTGCCAGTAGTATAGAACAGGGGTCAGGGGCCAACGTCCTGACTTTC
CASSIEQGSGANVLTF
>-|few|TRBV19|TRBJ2-3
TGTGCCAGTAGTAACCGGGACCGGCCAGATACGCAGTATTTT
CASSNRDRPDTQYF
>TRBD1|-|TRBV5-1|TRBJ2-2
TGCGCCAGCAGCCCTACAGGGGCCCACACCGGGGAGCTGTTTTTT
CASSPTGAHTGELFF
>-|-|TRBV6-6|TRBJ2-2
TGTGCCAGCAGTTACCGAACGAACACCGGGGAGCTGTTTTTT
CASSYRTNTGELFF
>-|once|TRBV5-8|TRBJ2-7
TGTGCCAGCAGCACACCGGGACAATCTTTCTCCTACGAGCAGTACTTC
CASSTPGQSFSYEQYF
>-|-|TRBV6-5|TRBJ2-7
TGTGCCAGCAGTTACTCTGCCAGAGTCTACGAGCAGTACTTC
CASSYSARVYEQYF
>-|-|TRBV6-1|TRBJ1-3
TGTGCCAGCAGTGTGGTGGGGAACACCATATATTTT
CASSVVGNTIYF
>-|-|TRBV19|TRBJ2-2
TGTGCCAGTGGTGGATTCACCGGGGAGCTGTTTTTT
CASGGFTGELFF
>-|-|TRBV5-5|TRBJ1-1
TGTGCCAGCAGCTTGTATCAAGGTAGGGCTTTCTTT
CASSLYQGRAFF
>-|few|TRBV11-2|TRBJ1-1
TGTGCCAGCAGCATTGCACTGAGTTCTGAAGCTTTCTTT
CASSIALSSEAFF